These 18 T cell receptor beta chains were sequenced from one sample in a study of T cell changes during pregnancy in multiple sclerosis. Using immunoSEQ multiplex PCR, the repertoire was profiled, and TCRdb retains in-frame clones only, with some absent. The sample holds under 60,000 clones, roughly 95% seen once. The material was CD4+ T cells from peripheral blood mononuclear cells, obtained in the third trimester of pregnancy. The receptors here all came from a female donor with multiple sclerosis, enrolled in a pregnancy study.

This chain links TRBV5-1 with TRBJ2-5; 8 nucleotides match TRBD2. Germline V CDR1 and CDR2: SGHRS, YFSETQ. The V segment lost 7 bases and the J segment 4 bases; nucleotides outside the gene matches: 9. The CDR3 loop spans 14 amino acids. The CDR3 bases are TGCGCCAGCTCTTTGCGGGGGGCGGGAGAGACCCAGTACTTC. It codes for CASSLRGAGETQYF.

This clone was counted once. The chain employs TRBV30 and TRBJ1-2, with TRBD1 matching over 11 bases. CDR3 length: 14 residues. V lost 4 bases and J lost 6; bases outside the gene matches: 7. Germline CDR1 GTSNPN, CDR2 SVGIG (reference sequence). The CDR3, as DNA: TGTGCCTGGACGGGACAGGGGGTGAATAATGGCTACACCTTC. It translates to CAWTGQGVNNGYTF.

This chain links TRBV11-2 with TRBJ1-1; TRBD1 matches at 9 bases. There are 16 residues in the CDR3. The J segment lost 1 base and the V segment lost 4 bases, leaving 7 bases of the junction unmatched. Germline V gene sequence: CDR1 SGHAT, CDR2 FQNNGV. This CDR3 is CASSWTGAPTNTEAFF. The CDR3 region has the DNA TGTGCCAGCAGCTGGACAGGGGCTCCGACGAACACTGAAGCTTTCTTT.

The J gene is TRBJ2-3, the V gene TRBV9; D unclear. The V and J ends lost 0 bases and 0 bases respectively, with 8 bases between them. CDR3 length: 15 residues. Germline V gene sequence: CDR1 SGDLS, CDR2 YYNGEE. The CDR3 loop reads CASSVDTASTDTQYF. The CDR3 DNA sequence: TGTGCCAGCAGCGTAGATACAGCCAGCACAGATACGCAGTATTTT.

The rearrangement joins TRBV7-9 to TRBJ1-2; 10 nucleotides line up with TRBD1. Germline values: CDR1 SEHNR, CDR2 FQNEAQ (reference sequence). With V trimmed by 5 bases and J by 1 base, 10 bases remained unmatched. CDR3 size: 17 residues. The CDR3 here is CASSDLGQGSDNYGYTF. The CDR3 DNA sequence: TGTGCCAGCAGCGATCTGGGACAGGGGTCGGATAACTATGGCTACACCTTC.

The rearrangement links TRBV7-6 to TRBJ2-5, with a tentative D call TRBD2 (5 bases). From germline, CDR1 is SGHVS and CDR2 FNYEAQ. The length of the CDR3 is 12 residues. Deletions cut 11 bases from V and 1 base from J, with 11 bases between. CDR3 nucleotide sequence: TGTGCCGTCGGAGGAGTCCAAGAGACCCAGTACTTC. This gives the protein CAVGGVQETQYF.

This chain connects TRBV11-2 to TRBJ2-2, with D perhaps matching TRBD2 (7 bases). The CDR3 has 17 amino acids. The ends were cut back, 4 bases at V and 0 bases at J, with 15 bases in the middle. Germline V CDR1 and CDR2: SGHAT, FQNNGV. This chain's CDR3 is CASSSPGGGTNTGELFF. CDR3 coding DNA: TGTGCCAGCAGCTCCCCTGGCGGGGGCACGAACACCGGGGAGCTGTTTTTT.

CDR3 region: CASSPPTSSTGEKLFF. In nucleotides, the CDR3 is TGTGCCAGCTCACCACCGACTTCCTCGACAGGGGAAAAACTGTTTTTT. The J gene is TRBJ1-4, the V gene TRBV18; 7 nucleotides line up with TRBD1. V lost 0 bases, J lost 8 bases, and 9 bases stayed unmatched. The CDR3 spans 16 residues. CDR1 is KGHSH, CDR2 LQKENI, per germline. Full variable domain (rest looked up from reference TRBV18 and TRBJ1-4): NAGVMQNPRHLVRRRGQEARLRCSPMKGHSHVYWYRQLPEEGLKFMVYLQKENIIDESGMPKERFSAEFPKEGPSILRIQQVVRGDSAAYFCASSPPTSSTGEKLFFGSGTQLSVL.

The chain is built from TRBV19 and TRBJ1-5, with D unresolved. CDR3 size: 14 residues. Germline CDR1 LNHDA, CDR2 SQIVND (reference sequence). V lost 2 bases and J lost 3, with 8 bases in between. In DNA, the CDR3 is TGTGCCAGTAGTATAAACAGAGACAATCAGCCCCAGCATTTT. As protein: CASSINRDNQPQHF.

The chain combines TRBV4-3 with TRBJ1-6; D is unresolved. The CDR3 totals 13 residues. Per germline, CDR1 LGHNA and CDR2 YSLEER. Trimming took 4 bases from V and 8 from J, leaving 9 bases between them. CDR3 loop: CASSLVTYSPLHF. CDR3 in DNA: TGCGCCAGCAGCCTCGTCACATATTCACCCCTCCACTTT.

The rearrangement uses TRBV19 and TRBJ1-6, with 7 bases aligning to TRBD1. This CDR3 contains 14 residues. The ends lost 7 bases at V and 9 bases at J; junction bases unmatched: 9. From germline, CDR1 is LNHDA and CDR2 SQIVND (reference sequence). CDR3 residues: CASTDRTGGSPLHF. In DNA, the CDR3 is TGTGCCAGTACCGACCGGACAGGAGGTTCACCCCTCCACTTT.

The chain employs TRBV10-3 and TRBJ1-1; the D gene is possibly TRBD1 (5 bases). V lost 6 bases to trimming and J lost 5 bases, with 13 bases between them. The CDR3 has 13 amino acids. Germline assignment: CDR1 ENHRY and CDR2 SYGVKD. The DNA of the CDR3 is TGTGCCATCAGGCGGGGCGTACTGACTGAAGCTTTCTTT. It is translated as CAIRRGVLTEAFF.

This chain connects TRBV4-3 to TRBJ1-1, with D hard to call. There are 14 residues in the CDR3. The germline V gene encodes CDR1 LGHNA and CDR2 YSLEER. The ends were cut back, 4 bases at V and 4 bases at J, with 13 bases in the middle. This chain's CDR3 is CASSLSKRSTEAFF. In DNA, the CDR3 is TGCGCCAGCAGCCTATCTAAACGGAGCACTGAAGCTTTCTTT.

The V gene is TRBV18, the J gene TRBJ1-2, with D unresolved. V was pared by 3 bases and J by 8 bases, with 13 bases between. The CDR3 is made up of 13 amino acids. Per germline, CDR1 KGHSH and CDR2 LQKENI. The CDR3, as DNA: TGTGCCAGCTCACCCCCGGGAGAATGGGGCTACACCTTC. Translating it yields CASSPPGEWGYTF.

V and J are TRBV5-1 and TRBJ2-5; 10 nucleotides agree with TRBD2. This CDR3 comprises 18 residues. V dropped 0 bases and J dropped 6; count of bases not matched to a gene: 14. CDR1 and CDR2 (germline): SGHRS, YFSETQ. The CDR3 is CASSLGRGEAGGRKTQYF. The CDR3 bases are TGCGCCAGCAGCTTGGGCCGAGGGGAAGCGGGAGGGAGAAAGACCCAGTACTTC. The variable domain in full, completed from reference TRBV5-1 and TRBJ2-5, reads KAGVTQTPRYLIKTRGQQVTLSCSPISGHRSVSWYQQTPGQGLQFLFEYFSETQRNKGNFPGRFSGRQFSNSRSEMNVSTLELGDSALYLCASSLGRGEAGGRKTQYFGPGTRLLVL.

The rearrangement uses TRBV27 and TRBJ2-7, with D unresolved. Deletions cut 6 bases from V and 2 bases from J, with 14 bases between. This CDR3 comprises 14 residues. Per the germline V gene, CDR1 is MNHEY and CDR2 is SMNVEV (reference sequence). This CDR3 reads CASSRHPYAYEQYF. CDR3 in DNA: TGTGCCAGCAGCAGACATCCATACGCCTACGAGCAGTACTTC.

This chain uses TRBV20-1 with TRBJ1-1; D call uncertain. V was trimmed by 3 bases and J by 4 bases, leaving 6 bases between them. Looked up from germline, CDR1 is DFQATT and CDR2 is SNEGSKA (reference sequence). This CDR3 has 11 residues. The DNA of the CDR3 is TGCAGTGCTAGTACACGCACTGAAGCTTTCTTT. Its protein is CSASTRTEAFF.

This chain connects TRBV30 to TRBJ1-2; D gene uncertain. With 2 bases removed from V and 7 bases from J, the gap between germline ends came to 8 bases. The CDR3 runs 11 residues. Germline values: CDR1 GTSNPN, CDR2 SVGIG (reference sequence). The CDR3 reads CAWSPGSGYTF. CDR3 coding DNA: TGTGCCTGGAGTCCCGGGTCTGGCTACACCTTC.